Detailed here is one T cell receptor beta chain. This sample is drawn from a study of blood T cell repertoires in COVID-19. Study as a whole: Sample material is recorded as cDNA or gDNA derived from T cells, B-cell-depleted T cells, or PBMCs.

Original processing notes: Amplified reference gene primers provided the basis for estimating nucleated cell counts. Assay: immunoSEQ multiplex PCR; the TCRdb copy retains only in-frame clones and omits some. V, J and clone size reflect that table, while D and trimming were determined from the DNA. The sample shows about 330,000 clones, roughly 90% of them seen only once. CDR3 size: 14 residues. Trimming shortened V by 2 bases and J by 4 bases, and 9 bases separated the two germline ends. The germline gives CDR1 SGHNT, CDR2 YYREEE (reference sequence). Participant-given clinical history determined each cohort assignment.

The TCR comes from a woman in her 30s who had recovered from COVID-19. Sequenced material: PBMCs or T cells enriched from blood (not recorded which). The chain has TRBV5-4 and TRBJ2-2; D gene ambiguous. This chain's CDR3 is CASSFGLGTGELFF. The CDR3 bases are TGTGCCAGCAGCTTTGGGCTGGGCACCGGGGAGCTGTTTTTT.